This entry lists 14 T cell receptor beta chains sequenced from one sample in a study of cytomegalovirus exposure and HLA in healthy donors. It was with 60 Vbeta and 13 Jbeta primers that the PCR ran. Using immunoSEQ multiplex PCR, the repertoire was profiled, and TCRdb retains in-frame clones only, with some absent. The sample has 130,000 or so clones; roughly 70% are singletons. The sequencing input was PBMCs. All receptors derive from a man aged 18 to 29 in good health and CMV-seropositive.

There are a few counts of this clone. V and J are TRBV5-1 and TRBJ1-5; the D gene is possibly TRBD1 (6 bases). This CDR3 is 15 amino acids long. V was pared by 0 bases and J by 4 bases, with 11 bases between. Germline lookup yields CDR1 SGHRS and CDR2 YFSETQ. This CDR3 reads CASSLAGARNQPQHF. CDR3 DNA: TGCGCCAGCAGCTTGGCAGGGGCCCGAAATCAGCCCCAGCATTTT.

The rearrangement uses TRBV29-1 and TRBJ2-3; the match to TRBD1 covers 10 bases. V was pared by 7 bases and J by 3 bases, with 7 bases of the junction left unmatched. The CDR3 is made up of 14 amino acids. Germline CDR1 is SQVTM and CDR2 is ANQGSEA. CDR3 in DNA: TGCAGCGGTGACGCGGGACAGGGGACAGATACGCAGTATTTT. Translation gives CSGDAGQGTDTQYF.

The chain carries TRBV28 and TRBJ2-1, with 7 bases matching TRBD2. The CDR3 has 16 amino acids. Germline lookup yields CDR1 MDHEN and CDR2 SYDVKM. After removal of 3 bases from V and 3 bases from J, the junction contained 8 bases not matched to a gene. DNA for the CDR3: TGTGCCAGCAGTTTGTCGGTAGCGGGTGGCTACAATGAGCAGTTCTTC. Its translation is CASSLSVAGGYNEQFF. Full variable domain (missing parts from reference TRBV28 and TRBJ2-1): DVKVTQSSRYLVKRTGEKVFLECVQDMDHENMFWYRQDPGLGLRLIYFSYDVKMKEKGDIPEGYSVSREKKERFSLILESASTNQTSMYLCASSLSVAGGYNEQFFGPGTRLTVL.

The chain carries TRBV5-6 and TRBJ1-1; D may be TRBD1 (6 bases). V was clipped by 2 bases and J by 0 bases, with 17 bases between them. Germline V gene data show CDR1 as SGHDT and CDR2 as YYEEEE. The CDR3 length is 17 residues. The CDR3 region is CASSFGAGATLNTEAFF. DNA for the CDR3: TGTGCCAGCAGCTTTGGGGCAGGGGCCACCTTGAACACTGAAGCTTTCTTT.

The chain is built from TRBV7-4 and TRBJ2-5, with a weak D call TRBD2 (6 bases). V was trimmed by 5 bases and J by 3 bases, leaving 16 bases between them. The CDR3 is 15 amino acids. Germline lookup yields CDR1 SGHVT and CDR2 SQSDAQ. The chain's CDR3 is CASSPAVADKETQYF. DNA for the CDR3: TGTGCCAGCAGCCCAGCCGTAGCGGATAAAGAGACCCAGTACTTC. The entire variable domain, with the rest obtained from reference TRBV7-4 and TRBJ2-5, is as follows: GAGVSQSPRYKVAKRGRDVALRCDSISGHVTLYWYRQTLGQGSEVLTYSQSDAQRDKSGRPSGRFSAERPERSVSTLKIQRTEQGDSAVYLCASSPAVADKETQYFGPGTRLLVL.

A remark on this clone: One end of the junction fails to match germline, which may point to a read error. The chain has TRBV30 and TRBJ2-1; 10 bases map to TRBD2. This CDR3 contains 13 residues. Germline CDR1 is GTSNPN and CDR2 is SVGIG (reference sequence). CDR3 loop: CAWSRGLAVRRVF. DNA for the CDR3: TGTGCCTGGAGTAGAGGACTAGCGGTCCGTAGAGTCTTC.

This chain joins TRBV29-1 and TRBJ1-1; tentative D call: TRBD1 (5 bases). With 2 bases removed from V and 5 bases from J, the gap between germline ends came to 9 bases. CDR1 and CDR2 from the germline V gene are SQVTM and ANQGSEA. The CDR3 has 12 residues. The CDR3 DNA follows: TGCAGCGTTGAAAGGGGTGGTACTGAAGCTTTCTTT. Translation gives CSVERGGTEAFF.

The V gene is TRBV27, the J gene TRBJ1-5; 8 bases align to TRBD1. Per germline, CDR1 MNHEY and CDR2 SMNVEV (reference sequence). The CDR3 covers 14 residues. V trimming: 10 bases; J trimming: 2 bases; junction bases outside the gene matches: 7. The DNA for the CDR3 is TGTGCCACCCGTGACAGGGGAGGCAATCAGCCCCAGCATTTT. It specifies CATRDRGGNQPQHF.

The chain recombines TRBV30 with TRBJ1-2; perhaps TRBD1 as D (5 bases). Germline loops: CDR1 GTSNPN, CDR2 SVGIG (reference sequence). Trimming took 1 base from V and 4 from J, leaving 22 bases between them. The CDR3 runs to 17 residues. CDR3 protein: CAWSAGVGGADGYGYTF. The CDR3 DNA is TGTGCCTGGAGTGCGGGGGTAGGAGGGGCAGATGGCTATGGCTACACCTTC.

CDR3 nucleotide sequence: TGTGCCAGCAGTCGTGGGACTAGCGGGAGGTTGCGAGAGACCCAGTACTTC. This translates into CASSRGTSGRLRETQYF. V is TRBV14 and J is TRBJ2-5; TRBD2 matches 15 bases. V lost 6 bases to trimming and J lost 4 bases; unmatched junction nucleotides: 9. Looked up from germline, CDR1 is SGHDN and CDR2 is FVKESK. The CDR3 is 17 residues long.

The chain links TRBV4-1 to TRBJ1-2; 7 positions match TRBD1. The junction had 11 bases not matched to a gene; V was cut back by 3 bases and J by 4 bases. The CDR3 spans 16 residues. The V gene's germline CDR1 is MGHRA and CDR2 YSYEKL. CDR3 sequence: CASSQFGEGAIYGYTF. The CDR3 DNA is TGCGCCAGCAGCCAGTTCGGCGAGGGGGCCATCTATGGCTACACCTTC.

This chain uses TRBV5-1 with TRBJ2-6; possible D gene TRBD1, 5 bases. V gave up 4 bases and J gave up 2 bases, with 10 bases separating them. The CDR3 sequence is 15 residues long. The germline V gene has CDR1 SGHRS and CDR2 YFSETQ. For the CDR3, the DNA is TGCGCCAGCAGCCCCGACAGTACTGGGGCCAACGTCCTGACTTTC. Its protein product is CASSPDSTGANVLTF.

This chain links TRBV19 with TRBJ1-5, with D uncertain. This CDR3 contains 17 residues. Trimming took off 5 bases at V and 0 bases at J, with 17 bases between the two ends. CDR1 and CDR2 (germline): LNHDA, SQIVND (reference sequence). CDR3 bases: TGTGCCAGTAGTCTACGCAGACTAGCTCCTAGCAATCAGCCCCAGCATTTT. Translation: CASSLRRLAPSNQPQHF.

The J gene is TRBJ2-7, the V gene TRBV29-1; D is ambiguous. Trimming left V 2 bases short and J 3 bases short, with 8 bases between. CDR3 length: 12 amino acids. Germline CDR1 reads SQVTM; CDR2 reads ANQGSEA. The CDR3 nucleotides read TGCAGCGTTGAAAGCGACCGCTACGAGCAGTACTTC. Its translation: CSVESDRYEQYF.